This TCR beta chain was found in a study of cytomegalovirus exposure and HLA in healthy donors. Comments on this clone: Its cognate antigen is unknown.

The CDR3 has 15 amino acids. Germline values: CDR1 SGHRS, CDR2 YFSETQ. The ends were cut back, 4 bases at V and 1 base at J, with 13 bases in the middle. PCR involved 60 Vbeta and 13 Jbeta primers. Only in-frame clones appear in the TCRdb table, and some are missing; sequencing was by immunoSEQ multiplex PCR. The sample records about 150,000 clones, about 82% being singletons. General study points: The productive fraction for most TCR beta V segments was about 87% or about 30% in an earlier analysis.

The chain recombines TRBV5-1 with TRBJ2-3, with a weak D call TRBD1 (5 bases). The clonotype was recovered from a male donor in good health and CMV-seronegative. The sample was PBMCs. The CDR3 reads CASSPRAMGTDTQYF. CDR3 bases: TGCGCCAGCAGCCCCAGGGCAATGGGCACAGATACGCAGTATTTT.